The source of this TCR beta chain is a study of blood T cell repertoires in COVID-19. TCRdb keeps only in-frame clones here, not all; method: immunoSEQ multiplex PCR. The sample holds tens of thousands of clones, roughly 87% seen once. Sequences were obtained from peripheral blood. This clonotype was sampled from a man in his forties or fifties with active COVID-19.

The CDR3 nucleotides are TGTGCCAGCAGTTACCCGATTACTAGCGGGGGAGTGGCGCAGTATTTT. This encodes CASSYPITSGGVAQYF. The chain has TRBV6-2 or TRBV6-3 and TRBJ2-3; 11 bases are a match to TRBD2. The CDR3 covers 16 residues. The V segment lost 2 bases and the J segment 10 bases; nucleotides outside the gene matches: 11. The V gene's germline CDR1 is MNHEY and CDR2 SVGEGT.